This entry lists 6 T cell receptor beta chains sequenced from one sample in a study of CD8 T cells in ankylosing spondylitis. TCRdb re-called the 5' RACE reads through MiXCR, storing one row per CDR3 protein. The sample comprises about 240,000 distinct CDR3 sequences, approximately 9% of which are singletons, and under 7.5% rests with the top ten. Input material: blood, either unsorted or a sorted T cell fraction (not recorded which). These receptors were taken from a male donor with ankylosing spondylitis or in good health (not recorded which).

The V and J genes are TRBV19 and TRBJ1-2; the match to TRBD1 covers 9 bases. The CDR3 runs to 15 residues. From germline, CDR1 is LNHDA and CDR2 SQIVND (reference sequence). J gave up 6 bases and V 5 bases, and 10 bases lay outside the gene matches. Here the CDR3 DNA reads TGTGCCAGTAGTGTTGCCCCGGGACAGGGCCATGGCTACACCTTC. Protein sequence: CASSVAPGQGHGYTF. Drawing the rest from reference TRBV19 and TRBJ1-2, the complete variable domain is DGGITQSPKYLFRKEGQNVTLSCEQNLNHDAMYWYRQDPGQGLRLIYYSQIVNDFQKGDIAEGYSVSREKKESFPLTVTSAQKNPTAFYLCASSVAPGQGHGYTFGSGTRLTVV.

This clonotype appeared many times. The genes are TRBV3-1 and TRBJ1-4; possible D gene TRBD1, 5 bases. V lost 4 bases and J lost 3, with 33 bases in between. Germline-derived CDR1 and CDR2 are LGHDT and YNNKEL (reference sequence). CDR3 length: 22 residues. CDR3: CASSPQAAVAWTTMVSNEKLFF. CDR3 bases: TGTGCCAGCAGCCCGCAGGCGGCCGTAGCTTGGACAACTATGGTTTCTAATGAAAAACTGTTTTTT.

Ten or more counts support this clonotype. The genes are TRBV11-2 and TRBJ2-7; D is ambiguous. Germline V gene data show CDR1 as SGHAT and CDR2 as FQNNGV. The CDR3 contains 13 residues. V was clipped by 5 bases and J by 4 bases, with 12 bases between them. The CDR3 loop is CASSPTSVYEQYF. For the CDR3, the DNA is TGTGCCAGCAGCCCTACCAGCGTTTACGAGCAGTACTTC.

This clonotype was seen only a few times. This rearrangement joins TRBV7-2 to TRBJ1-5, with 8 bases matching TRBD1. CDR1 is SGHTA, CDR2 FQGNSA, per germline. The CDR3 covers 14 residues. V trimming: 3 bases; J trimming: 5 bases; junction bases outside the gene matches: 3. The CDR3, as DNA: TGTGCCAGCAGCTTTGCACAGGGGGATCAGCCCCAGCATTTT. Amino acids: CASSFAQGDQPQHF.

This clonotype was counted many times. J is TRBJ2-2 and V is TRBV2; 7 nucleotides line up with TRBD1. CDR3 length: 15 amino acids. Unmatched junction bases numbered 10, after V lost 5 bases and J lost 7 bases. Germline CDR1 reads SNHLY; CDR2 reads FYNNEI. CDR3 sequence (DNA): TGTGCCAGCAGTTTAGGGGGCATTGGAGTCGGGGAGCTGTTTTTT. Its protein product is CASSLGGIGVGELFF.

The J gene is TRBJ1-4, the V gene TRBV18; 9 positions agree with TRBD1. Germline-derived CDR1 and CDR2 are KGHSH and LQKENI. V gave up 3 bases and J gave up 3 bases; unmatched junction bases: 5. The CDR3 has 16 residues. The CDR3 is CASSPGQGVPNEKLFF. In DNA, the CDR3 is TGTGCCAGCTCACCGGGACAGGGAGTGCCTAATGAAAAACTGTTTTTT.